The 14 T cell receptor beta chains in this list originate from one sample, sequenced in a study of tumor-infiltrating lymphocytes in primary liver carcinoma. Making TCR beta cDNA involved around 500 ng total RNA and a constant-region primer. Researchers made the TCR beta libraries by running three nested multiplex PCR rounds with slightly modified ARM-PCR. A C-beta reverse primer and TRBV1-TRBV30 forward primers served in each of the first two PCR rounds, at approximately 10 cycles apiece. TCRdb passed the multiplex PCR reads through MiXCR, listing each CDR3 protein once. In the table there are 150,000 to 200,000 distinct CDR3 sequences, roughly 80% of which are singletons. From 20-30 mg of unsorted bulk tissue, DNA and RNA were co-extracted together. Specimen: tumor tissue from primary liver carcinoma. Receptors were obtained from a man aged 35 to 55 with primary liver carcinoma and hepatitis B virus infection.

Details on this clonotype: An end of the junction does not agree with germline; a read error may underlie this. The chain employs TRBV29-1 and TRBJ2-5, with 7 bases fitting TRBD2. Germline V gene lookup returns CDR1 SQVTM and CDR2 ANQGSEA. CDR3 length equals 15 residues. The CDR3 DNA reads TGCATCGTTGAAGGACCCGGGAGGCTCCAAGAGACCCAGTACTTC. Protein product: CIVEGPGRLQETQYF.

The CDR3 region has the DNA TGCGCCGGCAACCAAGATAGCGGGCCAGCCTACAATGAGCAGTTCTTC. This sequence encodes CAGNQDSGPAYNEQFF. The chain carries TRBV4-3 and TRBJ2-1; TRBD2 matches at 7 bases. The J segment lost 2 bases and the V segment lost 11 bases, leaving 15 bases of the junction unmatched. The CDR3 contains 16 residues. The V gene's germline CDR1 is LGHNA and CDR2 YSLEER.

For this clonotype: Germline is not matched at one junction end, which may reflect a read error. CDR3 nucleotides: TGTGCCAGCAACTTAAGGGTTCTCGCCTGCGAGCAGTACTTC. Amino acids: CASNLRVLACEQYF. The chain is built from TRBV11-2 and TRBJ2-7; D uncertain. The CDR3 sequence is 14 residues long. CDR1 SGHAT and CDR2 FQNNGV come from the germline V gene.

Worth noting for this clonotype: The junction differs from germline at one of its ends, possibly a read error. This chain joins TRBV6-1 and TRBJ2-7; maybe TRBD2 (5 bases). Per germline, CDR1 MNHNS and CDR2 SASEGT. CDR3 length: 14 amino acids. CDR3 bases: TGTGCCAGCAGTGAGGCGCGGGTTTCCTACAAGCAGTACTTC. Protein product: CASSEARVSYKQYF.

Turning to this clonotype: Germline and junction disagree at one end, which may indicate a read error. This rearrangement joins TRBV12-3 or TRBV12-4 to TRBJ2-5; TRBD1 matches at 7 bases. The CDR3 covers 13 residues. The CDR3, as DNA: TGTGCCGGCAGTTTGCTGCAGGGGGAGACCCAGCACTTC. Protein sequence: CAGSLLQGETQHF.

As regards this clonotype: At one end the junction does not follow the germline gene, possibly because of a read error. The chain uses TRBV6-1 and TRBJ1-4; D call uncertain. This CDR3 is 15 amino acids long. Germline lookup yields CDR1 MNHNS and CDR2 SASEGT. In DNA form, the CDR3 reads TGTACCAGCAGAAATACCAGGCTCCGTGGGGAAAAACTGTTTTTT. Protein product: CTSRNTRLRGEKLFF.

In its sample, this clonotype was seen once. The J gene is TRBJ2-5, the V gene TRBV29-1; either TRBD1 or TRBD2 may supply D (5 bases each). Trimming left V 6 bases short and J 5 bases short, with 19 bases between. The CDR3 consists of 14 residues. The germline CDR1 and CDR2 sequences are SQVTM and ANQGSEA. The CDR3 here is CSVKVWGPQETQYF. In nucleotides, the CDR3 is TGCAGCGTCAAGGTTTGGGGACCTCAGGAGACCCAGTACTTC.

As for this clonotype: This sequence may be a read error, since a much larger clone differs from it by one base. The J gene is TRBJ1-2, the V gene TRBV28; D remains ambiguous. Germline CDR1 is MDHEN and CDR2 is SYDVKM. This CDR3 comprises 13 residues. The CDR3 reads CVSSFRNNLGYTF. The CDR3 bases are TGTGTCAGCAGTTTCCGGAATAATCTTGGCTACACCTTC.

V gene TRBV4-3 combines with J gene TRBJ2-2, with 8 nucleotides matching TRBD2. This CDR3 comprises 18 residues. CDR1 LGHNA and CDR2 YSLEER come from the germline V gene. V shed 2 bases and J 14 bases; nucleotides not matched to a gene: 22. The CDR3 protein is CASSQTTSGHTNTEDLFF. DNA of the CDR3: TGCGCCAGCAGCCAAACCACTAGCGGACATACGAACACCGAGGATCTGTTTTTT.

To note about this clonotype: A read error may explain this, as a much larger clone is one base away. V usage is TRBV11-2 and J usage is TRBJ2-1, with 7 bases matching TRBD2. CDR1 and CDR2 from the germline V gene are SGHAT and FQNNGV. The trim removed 4 bases at V and 7 bases at J, leaving 7 bases unmatched. The CDR3 covers 14 residues. CDR3 nucleotides: TGTGCCAGCAGCTCAGCCGGGAGGCATAATGAGCAGTTCTTC. Residues: CASSSAGRHNEQFF.

Regarding this clonotype: The CDR3 does not close with the conserved phenylalanine or tryptophan, likely indicating a read error. The chain recombines TRBV4-2 with TRBJ2-1, with TRBD1 identical over 10 bases. This CDR3 spans 16 amino acids. CDR1 LGHNA and CDR2 YNFKEQ come from the germline V gene. The CDR3 is CASGHAGGQGKNEQFL. As DNA, the CDR3 is TGTGCCAGCGGCCACGCCGGGGGACAGGGGAAGAATGAGCAGTTCTTA.

The genes are TRBV29-1 and TRBJ2-7; unclear D gene. This CDR3 comprises 12 residues. Germline V lookup: CDR1 SQVTM, CDR2 ANQGSEA. CDR3 coding DNA: TGCATCGCAGGTTGGGGTAATCACGGGCAGTACTTC. Its protein product is CIAGWGNHGQYF.

This clonotype was counted at least ten times. V is TRBV29-1 and J is TRBJ2-1, with D maybe TRBD2 (6 bases). Trimming shortened V by 3 bases and J by 3 bases, and 9 bases separated the two germline ends. This CDR3 is 13 amino acids long. Germline V CDR1 and CDR2: SQVTM, ANQGSEA. CDR3 in DNA: TGCAGCGTTGATCAGCGGGTCTACAATGAGCAGTTCTTC. Translation: CSVDQRVYNEQFF.

This clonotype was detected only once. The V and J genes are TRBV4-2 and TRBJ2-7; D remains unclear. V lost 1 base to trimming and J lost 13 bases, with 23 bases between them. This CDR3 region has 15 residues. Germline V gives CDR1 LGHNA, CDR2 YNFKEQ. CDR3 sequence (DNA): TGTGCCAGCAGCCAAGGCACCGGGTCTCAGTACGAGAACTACTTC. Its translation is CASSQGTGSQYENYF.